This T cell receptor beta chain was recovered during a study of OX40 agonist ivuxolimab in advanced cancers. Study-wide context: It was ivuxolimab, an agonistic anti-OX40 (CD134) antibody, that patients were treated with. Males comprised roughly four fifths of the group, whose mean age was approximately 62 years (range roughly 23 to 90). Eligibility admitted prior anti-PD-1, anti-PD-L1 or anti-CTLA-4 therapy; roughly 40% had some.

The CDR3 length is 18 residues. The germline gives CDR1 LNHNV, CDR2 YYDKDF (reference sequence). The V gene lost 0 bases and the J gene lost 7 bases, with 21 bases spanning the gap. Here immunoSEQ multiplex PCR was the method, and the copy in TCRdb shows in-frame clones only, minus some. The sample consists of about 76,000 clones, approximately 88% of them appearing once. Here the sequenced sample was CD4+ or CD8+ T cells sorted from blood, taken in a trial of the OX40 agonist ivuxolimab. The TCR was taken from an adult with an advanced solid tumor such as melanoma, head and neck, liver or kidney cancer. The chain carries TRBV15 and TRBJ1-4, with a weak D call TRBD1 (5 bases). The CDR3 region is CATSRDKPGPGRGEKLFF. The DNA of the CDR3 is TGTGCCACCAGCAGAGATAAGCCCGGACCGGGGAGGGGTGAAAAACTGTTTTTT.